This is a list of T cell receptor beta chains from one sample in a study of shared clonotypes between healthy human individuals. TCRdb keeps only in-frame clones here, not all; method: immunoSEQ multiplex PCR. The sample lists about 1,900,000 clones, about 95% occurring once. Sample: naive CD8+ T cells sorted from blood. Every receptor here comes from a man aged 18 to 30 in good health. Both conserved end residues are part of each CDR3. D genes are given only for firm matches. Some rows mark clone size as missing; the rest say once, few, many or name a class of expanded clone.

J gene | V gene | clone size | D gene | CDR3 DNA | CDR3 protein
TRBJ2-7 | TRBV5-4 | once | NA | TGTGCCAGCCGCTTTGGGGACACCTACGAGCAGTACTTC | CASRFGDTYEQYF
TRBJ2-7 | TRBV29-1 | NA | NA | TGCAGCGTTGTAGGTCAGGAGCAGTACTTC | CSVVGQEQYF
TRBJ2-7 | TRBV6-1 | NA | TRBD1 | TGTGCCAGCAGTGAAGCGCATAACAGGGGGCTCTACGAGCAGTACTTC | CASSEAHNRGLYEQYF
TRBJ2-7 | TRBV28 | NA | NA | TGTGCCAGCAGTTTCCCCCCAGGGAGAGGCGCCTACGAGCAGTACTTC | CASSFPPGRGAYEQYF
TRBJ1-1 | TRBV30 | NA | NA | TGTGCCTGGAGTGTAGTGCTTGAAGCTTTCTTT | CAWSVVLEAFF
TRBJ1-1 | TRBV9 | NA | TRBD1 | TGTGCCAGCAGCGTCGGGACAGGGGGAAACACTGAAGCTTTCTTT | CASSVGTGGNTEAFF
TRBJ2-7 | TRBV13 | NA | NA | TGTGCCAGCAGCTTCGGCAACTCCTACGAGCAGTACTTC | CASSFGNSYEQYF
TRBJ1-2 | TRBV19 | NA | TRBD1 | TGTGCCAGTAGTGTAATGACAGGGGCCGATGGCTACACCTTC | CASSVMTGADGYTF
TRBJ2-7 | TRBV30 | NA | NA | TGTGCCTGGAGCCCATGGGCCTTTTCCTACGAGCAGTACTTC | CAWSPWAFSYEQYF
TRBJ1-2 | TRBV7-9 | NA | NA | TGTGCCAGCAGCTTACATCTGGTGGGGTCCTCCTATGGCTACACCTTC | CASSLHLVGSSYGYTF
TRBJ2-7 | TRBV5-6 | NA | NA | TGTGCCAGCAGCTTGGGGGGGACTGGCTTTTGGGAGCAGTACTTC | CASSLGGTGFWEQYF
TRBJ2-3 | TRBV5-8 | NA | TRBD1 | TGTGCCAGCAGCTTGGGGCAGGGGGTAGATACGCAGTATTTT | CASSLGQGVDTQYF
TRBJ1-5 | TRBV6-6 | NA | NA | TGTGCCAGCAGTTACCAGGGGTTATTCAGCAATCAGCCCCAGCATTTT | CASSYQGLFSNQPQHF
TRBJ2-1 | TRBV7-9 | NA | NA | TGTGCCAGCAGCTTATTGGGGCTAAATGAGCAGTTCTTC | CASSLLGLNEQFF
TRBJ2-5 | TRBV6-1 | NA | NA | TGTGCCAGCAGTGTCCGGGCCCCCCCTGAGACCCAGTACTTC | CASSVRAPPETQYF
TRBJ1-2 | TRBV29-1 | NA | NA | TGCAGCGTTGGGAAAGGAAACGACTATGGCTACACCTTC | CSVGKGNDYGYTF
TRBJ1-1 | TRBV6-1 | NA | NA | TGTGCCAGCAGTGAAAAAATAGAGGGGCTAGGGAACACTGAAGCTTTCTTT | CASSEKIEGLGNTEAFF
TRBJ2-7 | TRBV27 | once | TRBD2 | TGTGCCAGCAGCCACGGGACTAGCGGGAGAAACGAGCAGTACTTC | CASSHGTSGRNEQYF
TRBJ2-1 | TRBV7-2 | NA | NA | TGTGCCAGCAGCTTAGCCCCCAGTAAACCCTACAATGAGCAGTTCTTC | CASSLAPSKPYNEQFF
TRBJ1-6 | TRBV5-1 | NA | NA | TGCGCCAGCAGCTTGAATGGGTATTCACCCCTCCACTTT | CASSLNGYSPLHF
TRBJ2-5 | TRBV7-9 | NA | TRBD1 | TGTGCCAGCCGACCCGGGACAGGGCTGAAAGAGACCCAGTACTTC | CASRPGTGLKETQYF
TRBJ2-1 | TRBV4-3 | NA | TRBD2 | TGCGCCAGCAGCCAGGTGGTCGGGGCGCTAGCGGGAGGAAATGAGCAGTTCTTC | CASSQVVGALAGGNEQFF
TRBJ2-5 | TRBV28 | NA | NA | TGTGCCAGCAGTTTCCAGATGGCAGAGACCCAGTACTTC | CASSFQMAETQYF
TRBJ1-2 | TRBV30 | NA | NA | TGTGCCTGGAGTCCATATGGCTACACCTTC | CAWSPYGYTF
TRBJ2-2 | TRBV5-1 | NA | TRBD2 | TGCGCCAGCAGCTTGTCGTCACTAGCGGGGGTTCACGGGGAGCTGTTTTTT | CASSLSSLAGVHGELFF
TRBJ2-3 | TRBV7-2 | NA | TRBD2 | TGTGCCAGCAGCTTAAACCTAGCGGGGAACACAGATACGCAGTATTTT | CASSLNLAGNTDTQYF
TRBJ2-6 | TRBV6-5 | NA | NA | TGTGCCAGCAGTTCAACCGGGGCCAACGTCCTGACTTTC | CASSSTGANVLTF
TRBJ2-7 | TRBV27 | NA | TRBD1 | TGTGCCAGCAGTGCGGACAGGGCTCACGAGCAGTACTTC | CASSADRAHEQYF
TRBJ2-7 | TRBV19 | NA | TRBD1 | TGTGCCAGTAGTCTCCGCCCAGGACAGGAATTTTTGGACGAGCAGTACTTC | CASSLRPGQEFLDEQYF
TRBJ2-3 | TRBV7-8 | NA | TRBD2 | TGTGCCAGCAGCTTAGGAGTAGCGGGCCCCACAGATACGCAGTATTTT | CASSLGVAGPTDTQYF
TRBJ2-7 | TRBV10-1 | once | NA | TGCGCCAGCAGTGATGCCGGGACGGGCTACGAGCAGTACTTC | CASSDAGTGYEQYF
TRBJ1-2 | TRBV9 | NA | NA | TGTGCCAGCAGCGTACTCCAGGAAGCGGGTGGCTACACCTTC | CASSVLQEAGGYTF
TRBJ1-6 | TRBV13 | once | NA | TGTGCCAGCAGCGTCGGGCGGACAGAGAATAATTCACCCCTCCACTTT | CASSVGRTENNSPLHF
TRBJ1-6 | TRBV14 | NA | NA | TGTGCCAGCAGCCCAAGTGACAGAGTTCCTTCACCCCTCCACTTT | CASSPSDRVPSPLHF
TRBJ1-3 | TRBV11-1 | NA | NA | TGTGCCAGCAGCCACTCTCCGACAGGCGACTCTGGAAACACCATATATTTT | CASSHSPTGDSGNTIYF
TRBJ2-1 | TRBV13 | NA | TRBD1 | TGTGCCAGCAGCTCCTTGACAGGGAGCAATGAGCAGTTCTTC | CASSSLTGSNEQFF
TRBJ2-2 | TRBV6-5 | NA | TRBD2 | TGTGCCAGCAGTTCCGGACTAGTTTCCGGGGAGCTGTTTTTT | CASSSGLVSGELFF
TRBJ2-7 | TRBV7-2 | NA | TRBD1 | TGTGCCAGCAGCACCCCTTGGGGGACAGGGATCCACGAGCAGTACTTC | CASSTPWGTGIHEQYF
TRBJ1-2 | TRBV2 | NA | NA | TGTGCCAGCACGGGGGAGATAAACTATGGCTACACCTTC | CASTGEINYGYTF
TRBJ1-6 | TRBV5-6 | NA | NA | TGTGCCAGCAGCTTGAAAGAGGGCAGGTGGACCGCTTATAATTCACCCCTCCACTTT | CASSLKEGRWTAYNSPLHF
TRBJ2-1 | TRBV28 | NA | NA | TGTGCCAGCAGCCCACAGGGCGCGGATGAGCAGTTCTTC | CASSPQGADEQFF
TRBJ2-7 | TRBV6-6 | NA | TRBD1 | TGTGCCAGCAGAGGGGACAGGGGGCTCTACGAGCAGTACTTC | CASRGDRGLYEQYF
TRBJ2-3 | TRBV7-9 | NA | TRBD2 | TGTGCCAGCAGCCCCCAGGGAGCGGGGGGGCTATGGGATACGCAGTATTTT | CASSPQGAGGLWDTQYF
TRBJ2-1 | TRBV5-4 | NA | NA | TGTGCCAGCAGCTTGGCCGGGGCGGACCGGCAGTTCTTC | CASSLAGADRQFF
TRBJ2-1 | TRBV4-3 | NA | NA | TGCGCCAGCAGCCAAGGGGTTTTCGGGACGGAGTACAATGAGCAGTTCTTC | CASSQGVFGTEYNEQFF
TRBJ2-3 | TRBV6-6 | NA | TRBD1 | TGTGCCAGCAGACTTACGGACAGGGGTGGCACAGATACGCAGTATTTT | CASRLTDRGGTDTQYF
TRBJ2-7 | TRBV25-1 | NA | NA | TGTGCCAGCAGTGAATTCGGTTACGAGCAGTACTTC | CASSEFGYEQYF